What follows describes a single T cell receptor (beta chain). TCRdb's copy holds only in-frame clones and misses some; the assay was immunoSEQ multiplex PCR. The table records some 150,000 clones, approximately 94% of them present only once. This record belongs to a study of control samples from healthy donors and cancer patients. With 8 bases removed from V and 1 base from J, the gap between germline ends came to 12 bases. This CDR3 spans 14 amino acids. In germline, CDR1 is LNHDA, CDR2 SQIVND (reference sequence). The rearrangement uses TRBV19 and TRBJ1-3, with D maybe TRBD1 (6 bases). The sample was PBMCs. This TCR was recovered from a man in his 60s with colorectal cancer. The CDR3 DNA reads as TGTGCCAGTCAACAGGGAATATCTGGAAACACCATATATTTT. It is translated as CASQQGISGNTIYF.